Each of the 17 T cell receptor beta chains below was sequenced from the same sample in a study of blood T cell repertoires in COVID-19. Sequencing was performed with immunoSEQ multiplex PCR; in TCRdb, only in-frame clones are kept and a portion is missing. The repertoire holds about 28,000 clones, 85% to 90% seen once, with roughly 6% in the top ten. Sequencing was done on a sample of peripheral blood. The receptors originated from a human donor in a cohort sampled during active COVID-19.

This clone is a singleton in its sample. The rearrangement links TRBV19 to TRBJ2-4; 10 bases map to TRBD2. V dropped 0 bases and J dropped 3; count of bases not matched to a gene: 14. This CDR3 contains 20 residues. Per the germline V gene, CDR1 is LNHDA and CDR2 is SQIVND (reference sequence). The CDR3 loop reads CASSIDFRGNSGGLKNIQYF. For the CDR3, the DNA is TGTGCCAGTAGTATAGATTTCCGGGGCAATAGCGGGGGGCTCAAAAACATTCAGTACTTC.

The chain uses TRBV6-1 and TRBJ2-1; TRBD1 agrees at 7 bases. Germline V gene lookup returns CDR1 MNHNS and CDR2 SASEGT. The CDR3 runs to 16 residues. With 3 bases clipped from V and 2 bases from J, the junction kept 7 bases outside the gene matches. The CDR3 bases are TGTGCCAGCAGTGACGAACAGGGGCTACCCTACAATGAGCAGTTCTTC. It yields the protein CASSDEQGLPYNEQFF.

The chain joins TRBV19 to TRBJ1-5; 8 bases align to TRBD1. The germline V gene encodes CDR1 LNHDA and CDR2 SQIVND (reference sequence). Trimming at V came to 4 bases and at J to 6 bases, leaving 5 bases not matched to a gene. The CDR3 runs 14 residues. The CDR3 loop reads CASSRQGLSQPQHF. As DNA, the CDR3 is TGTGCCAGTAGTAGACAGGGGCTGAGTCAGCCCCAGCATTTT.

CDR3 bases: TGTGCCAGCAGTTACCCTACAGGGGGGGTCTACAATGAGCAGTTCTTC. It codes for CASSYPTGGVYNEQFF. This chain connects TRBV6-2 or TRBV6-3 to TRBJ2-1; a weak D match, TRBD1 (8 bases). The germline V and J ends were trimmed by 2 bases and 3 bases, with 14 bases remaining between them. Germline loops: CDR1 MNHEY, CDR2 SVGEGT. This CDR3 region has 16 residues.

The chain carries TRBV9 and TRBJ2-3; weak D call: TRBD1 (7 bases). The CDR3 spans 14 residues. The ends were cut back, 3 bases at V and 2 bases at J, with 10 bases in the middle. Germline V gene data show CDR1 as SGDLS and CDR2 as YYNGEE. CDR3 amino acids: CASSARGDTDTQYF. CDR3 nucleotides: TGTGCCAGCAGCGCCAGGGGGGACACAGATACGCAGTATTTT.

This chain connects TRBV7-2 to TRBJ2-7; D perhaps matches TRBD1 (6 bases). V gave up 5 bases and J gave up 4 bases, with 24 bases separating them. The CDR3 runs to 17 residues. CDR1 and CDR2 from the germline V gene are SGHTA and FQGNSA. CDR3 loop: CASSRPLTGKRSYEQYF. Written as DNA, the CDR3 is TGTGCCAGCAGCCGCCCGCTAACAGGGAAAAGGAGTTACGAGCAGTACTTC. Using reference TRBV7-2 and TRBJ2-7 for the parts outside the CDR3, the full variable domain is GAGVSQSPSNKVTEKGKDVELRCDPISGHTALYWYRQSLGQGLEFLIYFQGNSAPDKSGLPSDRFSAERTGGSVSTLTIQRTQQEDSAVYLCASSRPLTGKRSYEQYFGPGTRLTVT.

The gene calls are TRBV7-2 and TRBJ2-1; 12 bases line up with TRBD2. The trim removed 5 bases at V and 2 bases at J, leaving 4 bases unmatched. Germline V gives CDR1 SGHTA, CDR2 FQGNSA. This CDR3 has 16 residues. The CDR3 bases are TGTGCCAGCAGCCAATGGACTAGCGGGACCTACAATGAGCAGTTCTTC. Translated: CASSQWTSGTYNEQFF.

The chain recombines TRBV3-1 (or the pseudogene TRBV3-2) with TRBJ1-5, with D unclear. CDR1 is LGHDT, CDR2 YNNKEL, per germline (reference sequence). This CDR3 contains 15 residues. V was pared by 3 bases and J by 3 bases, with 12 bases between. DNA of the CDR3: TGTGCCAGCAGCCATTCCATTTCAGACAATCAGCCCCAGCATTTT. Its translation: CASSHSISDNQPQHF.

The rearrangement uses TRBV6-6 and TRBJ2-1; 9 nucleotides align to TRBD2. Germline V CDR1 and CDR2: MNHNY, SVGAGI (reference sequence). J gave up 6 bases and V 7 bases, and 4 bases lay outside the gene matches. The CDR3 contains 13 residues. In nucleotides, the CDR3 is TGTGCCAGCACAGGGCGGGGGGGCAATGAGCAGTTCTTC. Amino acid sequence: CASTGRGGNEQFF.

V gene TRBV9 combines with J gene TRBJ2-7, with 10 positions matching TRBD2. The CDR3 sequence is 14 residues long. J was trimmed by 3 bases and V by 0 bases; bases with no gene match: 0. Germline-derived CDR1 and CDR2 are SGDLS and YYNGEE. The CDR3: CASSVASGSYEQYF. The CDR3 DNA reads as TGTGCCAGCAGCGTAGCTAGCGGGAGCTACGAGCAGTACTTC.

The chain employs TRBV27 and TRBJ2-1, with 7 bases aligning to TRBD2. Germline CDR1 reads MNHEY; CDR2 reads SMNVEV (reference sequence). The CDR3 is 14 residues long. J gave up 6 bases and V 2 bases, and 4 bases lay outside the gene matches. Here the CDR3 reads CASSLGLGSNEQFF. Written as DNA, the CDR3 is TGTGCCAGCAGTTTAGGACTAGGCTCCAATGAGCAGTTCTTC.

The CDR3 here is CASSEGTSGVPTYEQYF. The CDR3 DNA follows: TGTGCCAGCAGCGAGGGGACTAGCGGGGTTCCAACCTACGAGCAGTACTTC. J is TRBJ2-7 and V is TRBV9, with TRBD2 matching 13 bases. With 3 bases clipped from V and 2 bases from J, the junction kept 8 bases outside the gene matches. The CDR3 runs 17 residues. Germline V gene lookup returns CDR1 SGDLS and CDR2 YYNGEE. The full variable domain, its missing parts supplied by reference TRBV9 and TRBJ2-7, is DSGVTQTPKHLITATGQRVTLRCSPRSGDLSVYWYQQSLDQGLQFLIQYYNGEERAKGNILERFSAQQFPDLHSELNLSSLELGDSALYFCASSEGTSGVPTYEQYFGPGTRLTVT.

V usage is TRBV7-2 and J usage is TRBJ2-2; D unclear. Germline lookup yields CDR1 SGHTA and CDR2 FQGNSA. This CDR3 region has 13 residues. Trimming cost V 8 bases and J 2 bases, with 9 bases left between them. CDR3 sequence reads: CASVGTNTGELFF. The CDR3 region has the DNA TGTGCCAGCGTCGGTACCAACACCGGGGAGCTGTTTTTT.

The chain couples TRBV3-1 (or the pseudogene TRBV3-2) to TRBJ2-3, with 11 bases fitting TRBD2. CDR3 length: 16 amino acids. The ends lost 3 bases at V and 3 bases at J; junction bases unmatched: 5. The germline gives CDR1 LGHDT, CDR2 YNNKEL (reference sequence). CDR3 coding DNA: TGTGCCAGCAGCCAGAGACTAGCGGGACTGACAGATACGCAGTATTTT. It specifies CASSQRLAGLTDTQYF.

V is TRBV5-1 and J is TRBJ2-5, with TRBD1 matching 7 bases. This CDR3 is 14 amino acids long. V trimming: 2 bases; J trimming: 3 bases; junction bases outside the gene matches: 4. The germline gives CDR1 SGHRS, CDR2 YFSETQ. In DNA form, the CDR3 reads TGCGCCAGCAGCTTCCCCGGGACAGAAGAGACCCAGTACTTC. This gives the protein CASSFPGTEETQYF. The full variable domain, completed using reference TRBV5-1 and TRBJ2-5, is KAGVTQTPRYLIKTRGQQVTLSCSPISGHRSVSWYQQTPGQGLQFLFEYFSETQRNKGNFPGRFSGRQFSNSRSEMNVSTLELGDSALYLCASSFPGTEETQYFGPGTRLLVL.

J is TRBJ1-6 and V is TRBV6-6; 9 bases agree with TRBD1. The CDR3 sequence is 15 residues long. V lost 6 bases and J lost 7; bases outside the gene matches: 7. Germline assignment: CDR1 MNHNY and CDR2 SVGAGI (reference sequence). The CDR3: CASSHLDRGNSPLHF. The CDR3, as DNA: TGTGCCAGCAGCCACCTGGACAGGGGAAATTCACCCCTCCACTTT.

This chain links TRBV10-1 with TRBJ2-5; 8 bases line up with TRBD1. The CDR3 has 15 residues. Losses at the gene ends were 3 bases for V and 2 bases for J; bases not matched to a gene: 5. Germline V lookup: CDR1 WNHNN, CDR2 SYGVQD (reference sequence). The CDR3 nucleotides read TGCGCCAGCAGTGATCGGACAGGGACTCAAGAGACCCAGTACTTC. This codes for CASSDRTGTQETQYF.